This passage covers 30 T cell receptor beta chains from one sample sequenced in a study of regulatory T cells in long-lasting Graves disease. Construction of the TCR beta libraries employed iRepertoire HTBI primers in conjunction with Arm-PCR of CDR3 regions. TCRdb used MiXCR to reprocess the multiplex PCR reads, holding one entry per CDR3 protein. The table records hundreds of thousands of distinct CDR3 sequences, around a fifth of them present only once. Specified time point: persistent/refractory GD, antithyroid drugs over 5 years with positive TRAb. Preparation of the TCR library used RNA extracted from PBMCs. This material consisted of peripheral blood mononuclear cells (PBMCs), taken when the disease was refractory, from a patient treated with antithyroid drugs. The receptors shown here come from a female donor with Graves disease.

This clonotype was recorded many times. The gene calls are TRBV19 and TRBJ1-2; D remains ambiguous. V shed 10 bases and J shed 0 bases, with 18 bases lying between them. The CDR3 loop spans 15 amino acids. Germline lookup yields CDR1 LNHDA and CDR2 SQIVND (reference sequence). The CDR3 coding sequence is TGTGCCACCAGTAATCGGGATTATCCTAACTATGGCTACACCTTC. This translates into CATSNRDYPNYGYTF.

For this clonotype: Possible read error: a much larger clone is one base away. The chain couples TRBV6-2 or TRBV6-3 to TRBJ1-2; D not certain. The CDR3 runs 15 residues. Germline V gives CDR1 MNHEY, CDR2 SVGEGT. The CDR3 sequence: CASTQEEGLPYGHTF. The CDR3 region has the DNA TGTGCCAGCACCCAGGAGGAGGGCCTCCCGTATGGCCACACCTTC.

This clonotype was seen ten or more times. This sequence joins TRBV6-2 or TRBV6-3 and TRBJ2-5, with 8 bases aligning to TRBD1. The germline V gene has CDR1 MNHEY and CDR2 SVGEGT. V lost 0 bases and J lost 7; bases outside the gene matches: 13. The CDR3 extends over 17 amino acids. CDR3 protein: CASSYSLDRGSGGTQYF. In DNA form, the CDR3 reads TGTGCCAGCAGTTACTCCTTAGACAGGGGAAGCGGCGGGACCCAGTACTTC.

Ten or more counts support this clonotype. V is TRBV3-1 and J is TRBJ1-1, with 10 bases aligning to TRBD1. V shed 4 bases and J 2 bases; nucleotides not matched to a gene: 7. The CDR3 length is 16 residues. Germline CDR1 reads LGHDT; CDR2 reads YNNKEL (reference sequence). In DNA form, the CDR3 reads TGTGCCAGCAGCCCGGACAGGGGGTGGTCAAACACTGAAGCTTTCTTT. As protein: CASSPDRGWSNTEAFF.

This clonotype has at least ten counts. The gene calls are TRBV11-2 and TRBJ2-7, with TRBD1 matching over 7 bases. This CDR3 contains 14 residues. J was trimmed by 3 bases and V by 7 bases; bases with no gene match: 9. From germline, CDR1 is SGHAT and CDR2 FQNNGV. CDR3 DNA sequence: TGTGCCAGCAAGTACAGGGGCAATATCTACGAGCAGTACTTC. Its translation is CASKYRGNIYEQYF.

This clonotype was seen repeatedly, ten times or more. The chain joins TRBV6-1 to TRBJ1-4; D is possibly TRBD1 (6 bases). Germline CDR1 is MNHNS and CDR2 is SASEGT. Trimming removed 5 bases from V and 7 bases from J, with 32 bases in between. This CDR3 comprises 20 residues. The CDR3, as DNA: TGTGCCAGCAGTCCCCCCGACCTACAGGGTGCCGGGACCATAGGTGAAAAACTGTTTTTT. Amino acids: CASSPPDLQGAGTIGEKLFF.

This clonotype was counted a few times. The rearrangement joins TRBV20-1 to TRBJ2-7, with 11 bases that match TRBD2. The CDR3 runs to 16 residues. The V and J ends lost 5 bases and 1 base, in that order; junction bases with no gene match: 10. Germline V gives CDR1 DFQATT, CDR2 SNEGSKA (reference sequence). CDR3 nucleotides: TGCAGTGCTTCCACCTGGGGGACTAGCGGATCCTACGAGCAGTACTTC. Its protein is CSASTWGTSGSYEQYF.

The chain joins TRBV30 to TRBJ1-5, with a possible D match to TRBD1 (5 bases). V dropped 2 bases and J dropped 2 bases, with 10 bases sitting between them. Germline CDR1 reads GTSNPN; CDR2 reads SVGIG (reference sequence). The length of the CDR3 is 14 residues. DNA of the CDR3: TGTGCCTGGAGTTTGGGAGGGGGCAATCAGCCCCAGCATTTT. Encoded protein: CAWSLGGGNQPQHF.

There are many counts of this clonotype. The V and J genes are TRBV7-9 and TRBJ2-5, with D possibly being TRBD2 (5 bases). Germline V gene data show CDR1 as SEHNR and CDR2 as FQNEAQ (reference sequence). Between the trimmed V and J ends, which lost 3 bases and 0 bases, there was a span of 11 bases. This CDR3 is built from 15 residues. The CDR3 is CASSFWTGYQETQYF. The DNA for the CDR3 is TGTGCCAGCAGCTTCTGGACGGGGTACCAAGAGACCCAGTACTTC.

This clonotype was observed a few times. The chain links TRBV20-1 to TRBJ2-1; D is tentatively TRBD1 or TRBD2 (5 bases each). CDR1 and CDR2 from the germline V gene are DFQATT and SNEGSKA (reference sequence). V was pared by 0 bases and J by 2 bases, with 14 bases between. This CDR3 is 16 amino acids long. The CDR3 DNA follows: TGCAGTGCTAGAGATCACGGGGCGCGCCCCTACAATGAGCAGTTCTTC. Residues: CSARDHGARPYNEQFF.

The table lists this clonotype with a few counts. The chain links TRBV7-2 to TRBJ2-1, with 10 positions matching TRBD2. Germline CDR1 SGHTA, CDR2 FQGNSA. There are 16 residues in the CDR3. The J segment lost 6 bases and the V segment lost 2 bases, leaving 7 bases of the junction unmatched. CDR3 sequence reads: CASSLSLLAGVNEQFF. As DNA, the CDR3 is TGTGCCAGCAGCTTAAGTCTGCTAGCGGGAGTCAATGAGCAGTTCTTC.

This clonotype was seen more than once but under ten times. This chain links TRBV30 with TRBJ2-5; D gene ambiguous. Trimming left V 4 bases short and J 5 bases short, with 14 bases between. Germline CDR1 is GTSNPN and CDR2 is SVGIG (reference sequence). The CDR3 spans 13 residues. The DNA for the CDR3 is TGTGCCTGGAAGGCCTTCTTCGAGGAGACCCAGTACTTC. Amino acids: CAWKAFFEETQYF.

Worth noting for this clonotype: Mismatch with germline at one junction end may stem from a read error. The chain is built from TRBV28 and TRBJ1-2, with D possibly matching TRBD1 (5 bases). The CDR3 is 15 amino acids. Germline CDR1 MDHEN, CDR2 SYDVKM. CDR3 in DNA: TGTGTCAGCGCTCTCGGGGGGGGAGGTAACTATGGCTACACCTTC. The encoded protein is CVSALGGGGNYGYTF.

In this sample, this clonotype turned up many times. This sequence joins TRBV6-1 and TRBJ2-5; D is unresolved. V gave up 5 bases and J gave up 1 base, with 5 bases separating them. There are 12 residues in the CDR3. Germline V gene data show CDR1 as MNHNS and CDR2 as SASEGT. CDR3 nucleotide sequence: TGTGCCAGCAGTCTCCTCCAAGAGACCCAGTACTTC. Protein: CASSLLQETQYF.

As for this clonotype: A much larger clone lies a single base off, so this may be a read error. The gene calls are TRBV6-5 and TRBJ1-2; 10 bases line up with TRBD1. CDR3 length: 19 amino acids. Germline values: CDR1 MNHEY, CDR2 SVGAGI. The CDR3 nucleotides are TGTGCCAGCAGTTTAGGAGGGGGACAGGGGCTACCCGGAGTGGGGGGCTACGCCTTC. Protein product: CASSLGGGQGLPGVGGYAF.

J is TRBJ2-5 and V is TRBV7-9, with D possibly matching TRBD1 (6 bases). Germline values: CDR1 SEHNR, CDR2 FQNEAQ (reference sequence). V lost 1 base and J 5 bases, leaving 20 bases between the germline ends. This CDR3 region has 17 residues. The CDR3 region is CASSLGSGVLPLETQYF. CDR3 in DNA: TGTGCCAGCAGCTTAGGTTCAGGGGTTCTTCCGCTGGAGACCCAGTACTTC.

In its sample, this clonotype was seen many times. The chain has TRBV2 and TRBJ1-5, with 8 bases fitting TRBD1. This CDR3 region has 13 residues. Unmatched junction bases numbered 6, after V lost 7 bases and J lost 7 bases. Germline CDR1 and CDR2: SNHLY and FYNNEI. The CDR3 region is CASNGQGGQPQHF. The CDR3 DNA reads TGTGCCAGCAACGGACAGGGAGGGCAGCCCCAGCATTTT.

In its sample, this clonotype was seen many times. V usage is TRBV2 and J usage is TRBJ1-4; 7 positions agree with TRBD1. CDR1 SNHLY and CDR2 FYNNEI come from the germline V gene. The CDR3 totals 14 residues. The V segment lost 6 bases and the J segment 2 bases; nucleotides outside the gene matches: 3. The CDR3: CASRQGRTNEKLFF. CDR3 bases: TGTGCCAGCAGACAGGGGAGGACTAATGAAAAACTGTTTTTT.

This clonotype was found many times. The CDR3 sequence: CASSPGTEQYF. In DNA form, the CDR3 reads TGTGCCAGCAGTCCAGGGACCGAGCAGTACTTC. This chain links TRBV12-3 or TRBV12-4 with TRBJ2-7, with D perhaps assigned TRBD1 or TRBD2 (5 bases each). CDR3 length: 11 amino acids. Trimming stripped 5 bases from V and 6 bases from J, with 8 bases between.

This clonotype was counted at least ten times. The genes are TRBV7-9 and TRBJ2-5; TRBD1 is a possible D gene (6 bases). Germline V gives CDR1 SEHNR, CDR2 FQNEAQ (reference sequence). This CDR3 is built from 14 residues. Deletions cut 3 bases from V and 2 bases from J, with 10 bases between. This chain's CDR3 is CASSFEDRQETQYF. The DNA for the CDR3 is TGTGCCAGCAGCTTCGAGGACAGACAAGAGACCCAGTACTTC.

This chain uses TRBV9 with TRBJ2-6, with a tentative D call TRBD1 (6 bases). The germline V gene has CDR1 SGDLS and CDR2 YYNGEE. This CDR3 comprises 15 residues. Trimming left V 0 bases short and J 2 bases short, with 6 bases between. The CDR3 DNA reads TGTGCCAGCAGCGTAGACAGGGCTGGGGCCAACGTCCTGACTTTC. The encoded protein is CASSVDRAGANVLTF.

This clonotype was detected ten times or more. The V call is TRBV6-1, the J call TRBJ1-5; no clear D gene. The CDR3 sequence is 16 residues long. Trimming removed 7 bases from V and 4 bases from J, with 20 bases in between. Germline V gives CDR1 MNHNS, CDR2 SASEGT. CDR3 region: CASTNYWVEPNQPQHF. The CDR3 coding sequence is TGTGCCAGCACCAACTACTGGGTGGAGCCTAATCAGCCCCAGCATTTT.

J is TRBJ2-1 and V is TRBV29-1; TRBD2 aligns across 8 bases. The ends lost 4 bases at V and 2 bases at J; junction bases unmatched: 7. This CDR3 contains 15 residues. Germline CDR1 reads SQVTM; CDR2 reads ANQGSEA. The CDR3 coding sequence is TGCAGCGTTGCCGGGGGGGTCTTTCCCTACAATGAGCAGTTCTTC. Its protein product is CSVAGGVFPYNEQFF.

This clonotype was recorded many times. The gene calls are TRBV10-3 and TRBJ2-2, with D possibly being TRBD1 (6 bases). The CDR3 runs 17 residues. Germline V gene lookup returns CDR1 ENHRY and CDR2 SYGVKD. The V gene lost 6 bases and the J gene lost 0 bases, with 17 bases spanning the gap. CDR3 protein: CAIRRQDSSANTGELFF. CDR3 sequence (DNA): TGTGCCATCAGAAGACAGGACTCGAGCGCGAACACCGGGGAGCTGTTTTTT.

This clonotype turned up a few times. V usage is TRBV13 and J usage is TRBJ1-1; maybe TRBD1 (5 bases). Germline-derived CDR1 and CDR2 are PRHDT and FYEKMQ (reference sequence). Between the trimmed V and J ends, which lost 5 bases and 4 bases, there was a span of 11 bases. The CDR3 extends over 13 amino acids. CDR3 nucleotides: TGTGCCAGCAGCCTCGGACACCCCACTGAAGCTTTCTTT. Translated: CASSLGHPTEAFF.

Note on this clonotype: This clone may be a read error of a much larger clone one base away. V usage is TRBV6-1 and J usage is TRBJ2-5; TRBD2 aligns across 8 bases. The V segment lost 8 bases and the J segment 7 bases; nucleotides outside the gene matches: 3. From germline, CDR1 is MNHNS and CDR2 SASEGT. This CDR3 has 11 amino acids. CDR3 DNA: TGTGCCAGCGGGGCGGGGGGGACCCAGTACTTC. It translates to CASGAGGTQYF.

In regard to this clonotype: Being one base from a much bigger clone, this may be a read error. The chain has TRBV6-2 or TRBV6-3 and TRBJ1-5; 7 nucleotides line up with TRBD1. Trimming took 8 bases from V and 3 from J; bases not matched to a gene: 19. In germline, CDR1 is MNHEY, CDR2 SVGEGT. This CDR3 spans 18 amino acids. The CDR3 spells CASGEALGQTKFNQPQHF. The CDR3 DNA follows: TGTGCCAGCGGTGAAGCTTTGGGACAGACTAAATTCAATCAGCCCCAGCATTTT.

This chain uses TRBV7-2 with TRBJ2-7; 11 nucleotides align to TRBD2. The V gene's germline CDR1 is SGHTA and CDR2 FQGNSA. CDR3 length equals 15 residues. The V gene end was trimmed by 4 bases and the J gene end by 5 bases; junction bases not matched to a gene: 7. The CDR3 DNA reads TGTGCCAGCAGCTACCTTAGCGGGAGGGCCGACGAGCAGTACTTC. Translating it yields CASSYLSGRADEQYF.

V is TRBV10-3 and J is TRBJ2-7, with D maybe TRBD1 (5 bases). Trimming removed 3 bases at V and 2 bases at J, with 11 bases between. The CDR3 has 14 amino acids. Germline-derived CDR1 and CDR2 are ENHRY and SYGVKD. The CDR3 DNA reads as TGTGCCATCAGTGAAAGACAGCTTACCTACGAGCAGTACTTC. Amino acids: CAISERQLTYEQYF.

The chain is built from TRBV10-3 and TRBJ2-1; D may correspond to TRBD1 or TRBD2 (5 bases each). V was clipped by 8 bases and J by 6 bases, with 8 bases between them. Germline V gene sequence: CDR1 ENHRY, CDR2 SYGVKD. The CDR3 totals 11 residues. CDR3: CAIAGSNEQFF. CDR3 sequence (DNA): TGTGCCATCGCAGGGAGCAATGAGCAGTTCTTC.